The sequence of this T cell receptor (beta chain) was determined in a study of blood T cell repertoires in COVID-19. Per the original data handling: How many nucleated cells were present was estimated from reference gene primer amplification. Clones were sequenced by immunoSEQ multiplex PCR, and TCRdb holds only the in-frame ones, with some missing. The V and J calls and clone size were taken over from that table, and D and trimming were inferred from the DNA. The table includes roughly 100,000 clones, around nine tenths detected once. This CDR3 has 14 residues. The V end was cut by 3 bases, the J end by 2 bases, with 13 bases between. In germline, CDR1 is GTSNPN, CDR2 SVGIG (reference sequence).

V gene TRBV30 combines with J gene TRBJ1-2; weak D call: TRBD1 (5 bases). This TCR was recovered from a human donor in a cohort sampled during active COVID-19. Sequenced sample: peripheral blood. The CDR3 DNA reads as TGTGCCTGGAGCCGCGGAGGGGCAAACTATGGCTACACCTTC. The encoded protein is CAWSRGGANYGYTF.